This TCR beta chain was sequenced during a study of T cell clusters in autoimmune cytopenias. Turning to the study itself: Healthy control donors averaged approximately 52 years of age, with a median of approximately 59 years. Study findings and constraints: TRB repertoire shifts in secondary cytopenia and chronic lymphocytic leukemia mostly reflected lymphoma, not autoimmunity.

Details on this clonotype: Its target is unknown.

One tube held mixed TRB-A and TRB-B primer pools for touch-down PCR. TCRdb derives one entry per CDR3 protein from the multiplex PCR reads, leaving out DNA. Across 9,500 to 14,000 distinct CDR3 sequences, the top ten clones capture roughly 20% of the sample. Some 38,000 genome equivalents of blood DNA were amplified for TRB. These sequences were also reported in another study, on T cell repertoires in aging, cancer and after chemotherapy. From that report: Roughly 8.8 million TCR reads made up the full dataset. These repertoire data do not allow conclusions about immunological memory after chemotherapy.

The specimen sequenced was peripheral blood. This sequence was found in a human donor in good health.

The CDR3 sequence: CSAVGTGEGSPQYF. V gene TRBV29-1 combines with J gene TRBJ2-3; the D call of TRBD2 rests on TCRdb alone, since no DNA is present to check it. The CDR3 has 14 amino acids. From germline, CDR1 is SQVTM and CDR2 ANQGSEA.